The subject of this entry is one T cell receptor beta chain. CDR1 MNHEY and CDR2 SVGAGI come from the germline V gene. There are 15 residues in the CDR3. The V end lost 6 bases, the J end lost 6 bases, and 17 bases lay between the germline ends. This specimen belongs to a study of blood T cell repertoires in COVID-19. Study at large: Researchers got acute and convalescent COVID-19 samples from the United States, Italy and Spain. Sample material is recorded as cDNA or gDNA derived from T cells, B-cell-depleted T cells, or PBMCs.

Source study methods: Amplified reference gene primers provided the basis for estimating nucleated cell counts. Some clones are missing from TCRdb's copy, which holds only in-frame ones; the method was immunoSEQ multiplex PCR. Clone size and V and J calls were adopted from that table, with D and trimming inferred from the DNA. Of 220,000 or so clones listed, about 90% are singletons. Source material: PBMCs or T cells enriched from blood (not recorded which). The rearrangement links TRBV6-5 to TRBJ1-4; weak D call: TRBD1 (5 bases). The sequence was collected from a man in his thirties or forties who had been exposed to COVID-19. CDR3 nucleotides: TGTGCCAGCAGAGACCGACAGAGTTCGTATGAAAAACTGTTTTTT. This sequence encodes CASRDRQSSYEKLFF.